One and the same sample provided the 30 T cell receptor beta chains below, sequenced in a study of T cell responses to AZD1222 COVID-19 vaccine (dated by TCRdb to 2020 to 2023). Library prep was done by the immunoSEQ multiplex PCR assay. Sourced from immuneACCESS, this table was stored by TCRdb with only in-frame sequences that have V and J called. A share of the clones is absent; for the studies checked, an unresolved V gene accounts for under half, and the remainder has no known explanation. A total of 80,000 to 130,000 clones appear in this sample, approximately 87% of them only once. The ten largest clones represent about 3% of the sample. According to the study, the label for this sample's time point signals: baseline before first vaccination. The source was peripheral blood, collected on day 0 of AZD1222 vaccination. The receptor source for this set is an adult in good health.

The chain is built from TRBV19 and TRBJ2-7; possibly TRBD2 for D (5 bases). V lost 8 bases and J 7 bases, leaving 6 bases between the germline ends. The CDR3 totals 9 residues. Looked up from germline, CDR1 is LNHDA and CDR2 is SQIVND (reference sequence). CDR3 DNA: TGTGCCAGTGGGGAGGAGCAGTACTTC. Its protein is CASGEEQYF.

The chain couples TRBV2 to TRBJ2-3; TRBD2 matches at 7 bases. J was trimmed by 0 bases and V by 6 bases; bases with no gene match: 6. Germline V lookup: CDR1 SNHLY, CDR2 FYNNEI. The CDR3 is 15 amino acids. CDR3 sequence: CASRETAGSTDTQYF. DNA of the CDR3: TGTGCCAGCAGGGAAACAGCGGGGAGCACAGATACGCAGTATTTT.

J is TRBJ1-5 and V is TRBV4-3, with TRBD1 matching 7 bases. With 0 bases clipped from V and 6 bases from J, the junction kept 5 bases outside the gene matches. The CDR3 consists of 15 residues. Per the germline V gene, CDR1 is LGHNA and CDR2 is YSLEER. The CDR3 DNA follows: TGCGCCAGCAGCCAAGAGCAGGGGGGGTTTCAGCCCCAGCATTTT. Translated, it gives CASSQEQGGFQPQHF.

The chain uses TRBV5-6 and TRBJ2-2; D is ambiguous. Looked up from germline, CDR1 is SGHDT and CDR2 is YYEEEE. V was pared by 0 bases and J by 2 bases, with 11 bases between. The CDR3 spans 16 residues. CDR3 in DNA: TGTGCCAGCAGCTTGGTAGTACGCCGAAACACCGGGGAGCTGTTTTTT. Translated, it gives CASSLVVRRNTGELFF.

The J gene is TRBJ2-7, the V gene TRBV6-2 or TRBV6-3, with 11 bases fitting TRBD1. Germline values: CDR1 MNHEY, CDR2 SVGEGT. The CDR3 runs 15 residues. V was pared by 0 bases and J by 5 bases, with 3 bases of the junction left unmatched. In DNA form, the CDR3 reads TGTGCCAGCAGTTACTCCAGGACAGGGGGCAACGAGCAGTACTTC. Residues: CASSYSRTGGNEQYF.

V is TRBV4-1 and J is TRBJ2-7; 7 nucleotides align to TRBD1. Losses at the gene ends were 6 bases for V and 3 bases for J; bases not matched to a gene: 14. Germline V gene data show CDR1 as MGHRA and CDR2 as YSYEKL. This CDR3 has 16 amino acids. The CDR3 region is CASSKGLRQGLYEQYF. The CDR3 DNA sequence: TGCGCCAGCAGTAAGGGCCTGCGACAGGGTCTCTACGAGCAGTACTTC.

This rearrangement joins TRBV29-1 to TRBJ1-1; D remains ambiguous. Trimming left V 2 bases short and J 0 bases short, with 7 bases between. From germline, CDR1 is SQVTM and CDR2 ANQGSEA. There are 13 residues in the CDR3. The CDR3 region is CSVETPLNTEAFF. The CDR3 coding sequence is TGCAGCGTTGAAACACCCTTGAACACTGAAGCTTTCTTT. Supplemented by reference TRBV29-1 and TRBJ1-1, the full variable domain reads SAVISQKPSRDICQRGTSLTIQCQVDSQVTMMFWYRQQPGQSLTLIATANQGSEATYESGFVIDKFPISRPNLTFSTLTVSNMSPEDSSIYLCSVETPLNTEAFFGQGTRLTVV.

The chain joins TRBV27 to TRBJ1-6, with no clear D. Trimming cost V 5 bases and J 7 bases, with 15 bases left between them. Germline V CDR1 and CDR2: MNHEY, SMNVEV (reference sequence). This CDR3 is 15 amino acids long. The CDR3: CASSPGRGGNSPLHF. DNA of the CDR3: TGTGCCAGCAGTCCGGGTCGGGGTGGGAATTCACCCCTCCACTTT.

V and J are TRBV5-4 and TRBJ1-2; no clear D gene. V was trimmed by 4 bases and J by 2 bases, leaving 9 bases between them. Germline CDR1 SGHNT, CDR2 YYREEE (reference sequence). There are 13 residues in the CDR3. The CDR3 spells CASSPDGNYGYTF. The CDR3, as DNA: TGTGCCAGCAGCCCGGACGGAAACTATGGCTACACCTTC.

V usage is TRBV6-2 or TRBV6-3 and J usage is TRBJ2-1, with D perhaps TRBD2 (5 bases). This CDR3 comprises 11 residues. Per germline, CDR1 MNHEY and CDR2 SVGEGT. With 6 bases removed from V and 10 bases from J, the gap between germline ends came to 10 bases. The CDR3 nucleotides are TGTGCCAGCAGCCGGGGTGGAGAGCAGTTCTTC. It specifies CASSRGGEQFF.

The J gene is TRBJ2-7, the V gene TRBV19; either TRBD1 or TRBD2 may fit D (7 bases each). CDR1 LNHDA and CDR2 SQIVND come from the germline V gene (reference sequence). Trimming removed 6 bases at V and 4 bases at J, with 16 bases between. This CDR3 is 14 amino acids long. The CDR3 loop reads CASSQTGRGYEQYF. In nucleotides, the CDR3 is TGTGCCAGTAGCCAGACAGGGAGGGGGTACGAGCAGTACTTC.

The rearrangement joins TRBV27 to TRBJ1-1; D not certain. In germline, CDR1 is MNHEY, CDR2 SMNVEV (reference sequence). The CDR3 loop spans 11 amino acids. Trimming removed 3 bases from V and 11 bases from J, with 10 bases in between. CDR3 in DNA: TGTGCCAGCAGTTTGCAAGGGAGGGCTTTCTTT. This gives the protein CASSLQGRAFF.

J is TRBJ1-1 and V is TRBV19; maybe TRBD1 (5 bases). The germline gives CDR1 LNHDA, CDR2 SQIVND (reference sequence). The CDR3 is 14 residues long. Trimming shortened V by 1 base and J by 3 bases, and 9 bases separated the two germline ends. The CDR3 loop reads CASSIATADTEAFF. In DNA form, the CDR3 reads TGTGCCAGTAGTATAGCGACAGCCGACACTGAAGCTTTCTTT.

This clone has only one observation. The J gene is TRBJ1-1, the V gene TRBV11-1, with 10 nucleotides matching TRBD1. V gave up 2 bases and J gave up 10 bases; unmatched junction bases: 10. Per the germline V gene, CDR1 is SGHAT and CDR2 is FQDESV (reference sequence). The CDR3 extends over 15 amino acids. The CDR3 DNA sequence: TGTGCCAGCAGCTTATTAGGAGGACAGGGGGTTCCAGCTTTCTTT. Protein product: CASSLLGGQGVPAFF.

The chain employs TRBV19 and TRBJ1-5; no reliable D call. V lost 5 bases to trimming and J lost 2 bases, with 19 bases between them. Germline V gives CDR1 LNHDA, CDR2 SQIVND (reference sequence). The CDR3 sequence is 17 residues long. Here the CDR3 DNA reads TGTGCCAGTAGTTTCACCGTCCTGACCGGGCGCAATCAGCCCCAGCATTTT. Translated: CASSFTVLTGRNQPQHF.

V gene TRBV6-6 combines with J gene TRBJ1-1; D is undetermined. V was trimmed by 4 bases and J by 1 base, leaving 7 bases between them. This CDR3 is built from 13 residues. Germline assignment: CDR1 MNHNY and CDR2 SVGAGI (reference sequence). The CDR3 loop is CASSSHENTEAFF. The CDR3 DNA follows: TGTGCCAGCAGTTCCCACGAGAACACTGAAGCTTTCTTT.

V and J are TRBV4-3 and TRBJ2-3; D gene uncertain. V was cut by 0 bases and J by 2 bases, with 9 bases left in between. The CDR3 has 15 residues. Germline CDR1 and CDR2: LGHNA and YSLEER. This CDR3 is CASSQERAYTDTQYF. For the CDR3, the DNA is TGCGCCAGCAGCCAAGAAAGGGCCTACACAGATACGCAGTATTTT.

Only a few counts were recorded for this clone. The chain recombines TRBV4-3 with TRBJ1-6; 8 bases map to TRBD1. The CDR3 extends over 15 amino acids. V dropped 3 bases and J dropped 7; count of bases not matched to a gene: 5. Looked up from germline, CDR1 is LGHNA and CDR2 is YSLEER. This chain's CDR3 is CASSHLQGGNSPLHF. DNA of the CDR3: TGCGCCAGCAGCCATTTACAGGGGGGAAATTCACCCCTCCACTTT.

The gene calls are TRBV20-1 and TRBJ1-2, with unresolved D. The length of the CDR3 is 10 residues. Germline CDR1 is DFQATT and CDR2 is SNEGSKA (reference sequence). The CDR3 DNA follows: TGCAGAGTCCGGGGAGGCGGCTACACCTTC. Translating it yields CRVRGGGYTF.

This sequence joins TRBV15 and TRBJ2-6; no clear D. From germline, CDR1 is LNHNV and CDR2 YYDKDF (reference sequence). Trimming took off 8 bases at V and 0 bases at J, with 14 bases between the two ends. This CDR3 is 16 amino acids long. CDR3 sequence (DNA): TGTGCCACCCCGGCCGAACCGAACTCTGGGGCCAACGTCCTGACTTTC. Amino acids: CATPAEPNSGANVLTF.

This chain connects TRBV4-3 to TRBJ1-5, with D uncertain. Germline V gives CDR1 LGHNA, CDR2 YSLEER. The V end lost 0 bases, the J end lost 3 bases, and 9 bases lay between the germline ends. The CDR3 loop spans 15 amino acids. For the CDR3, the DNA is TGCGCCAGCAGCCAAGATTGGGCCGACAATCAGCCCCAGCATTTT. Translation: CASSQDWADNQPQHF.

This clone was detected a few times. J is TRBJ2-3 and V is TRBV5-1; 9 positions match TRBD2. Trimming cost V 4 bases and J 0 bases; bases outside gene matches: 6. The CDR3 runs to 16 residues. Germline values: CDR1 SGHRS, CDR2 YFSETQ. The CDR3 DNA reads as TGCGCCAGCAGCCATAGACTAGCGGCAAGCACAGATACGCAGTATTTT. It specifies CASSHRLAASTDTQYF. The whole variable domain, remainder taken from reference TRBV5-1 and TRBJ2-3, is KAGVTQTPRYLIKTRGQQVTLSCSPISGHRSVSWYQQTPGQGLQFLFEYFSETQRNKGNFPGRFSGRQFSNSRSEMNVSTLELGDSALYLCASSHRLAASTDTQYFGPGTRLTVL.

CDR3 region: CASSRSLAGEYEQYF. Here the CDR3 DNA reads TGCGCCAGCAGCCGCTCACTAGCGGGAGAATACGAGCAGTACTTC. V gene TRBV4-1 combines with J gene TRBJ2-7; 11 bases match TRBD2. Unmatched junction bases numbered 6, after V lost 4 bases and J lost 4 bases. This CDR3 contains 15 residues. Germline-derived CDR1 and CDR2 are MGHRA and YSYEKL.

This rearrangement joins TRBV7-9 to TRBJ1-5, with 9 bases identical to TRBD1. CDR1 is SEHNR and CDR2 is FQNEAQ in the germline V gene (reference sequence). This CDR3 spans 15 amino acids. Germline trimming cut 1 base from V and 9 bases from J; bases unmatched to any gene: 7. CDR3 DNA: TGTGCCAGCAGCTTAGGGGGACAGGGAAATTGGCCCCAGCATTTT. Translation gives CASSLGGQGNWPQHF.

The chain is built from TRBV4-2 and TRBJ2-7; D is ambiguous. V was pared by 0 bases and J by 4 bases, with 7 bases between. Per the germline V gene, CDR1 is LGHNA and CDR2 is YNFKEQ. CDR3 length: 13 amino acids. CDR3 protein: CASSQERRYEQYF. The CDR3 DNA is TGTGCCAGCAGCCAAGAACGGAGATACGAGCAGTACTTC.

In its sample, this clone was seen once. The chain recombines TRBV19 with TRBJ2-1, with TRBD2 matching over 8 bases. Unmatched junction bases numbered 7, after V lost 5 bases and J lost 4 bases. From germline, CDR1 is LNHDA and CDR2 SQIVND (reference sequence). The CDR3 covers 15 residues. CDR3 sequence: CASSQLADQYNEQFF. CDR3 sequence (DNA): TGTGCCAGTAGTCAACTAGCGGATCAATACAATGAGCAGTTCTTC.

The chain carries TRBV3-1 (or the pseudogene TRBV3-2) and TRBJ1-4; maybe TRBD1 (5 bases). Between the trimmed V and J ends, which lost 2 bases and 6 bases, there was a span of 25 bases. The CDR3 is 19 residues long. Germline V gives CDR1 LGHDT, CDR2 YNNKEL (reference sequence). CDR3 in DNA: TGTGCCAGCAGCCAACGATGCAGCACGTCGGGGGTCGGCGATGAAAAACTGTTTTTT. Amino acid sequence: CASSQRCSTSGVGDEKLFF.

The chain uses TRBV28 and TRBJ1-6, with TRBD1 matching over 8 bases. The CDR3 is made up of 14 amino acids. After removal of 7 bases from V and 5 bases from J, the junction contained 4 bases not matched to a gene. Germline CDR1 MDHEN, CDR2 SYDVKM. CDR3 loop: CASNQQGDNSPLHF. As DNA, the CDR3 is TGTGCCAGCAACCAACAGGGGGATAATTCACCCCTCCACTTT.

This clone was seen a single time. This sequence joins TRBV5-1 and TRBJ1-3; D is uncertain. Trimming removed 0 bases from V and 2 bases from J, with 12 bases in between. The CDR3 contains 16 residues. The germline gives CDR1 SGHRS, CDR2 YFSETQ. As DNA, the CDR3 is TGCGCCAGCAGCTTGGCTGTCGGGTCCACTGGAAACACCATATATTTT. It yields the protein CASSLAVGSTGNTIYF.

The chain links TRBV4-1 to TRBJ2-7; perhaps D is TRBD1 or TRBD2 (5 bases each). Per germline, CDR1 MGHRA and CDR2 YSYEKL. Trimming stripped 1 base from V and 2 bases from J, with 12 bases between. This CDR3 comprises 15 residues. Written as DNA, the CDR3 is TGCGCCAGCAGCCAAGGTCATGGGGGTACCTACGAGCAGTACTTC. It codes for CASSQGHGGTYEQYF.